These 6 T cell receptor beta chains were all obtained from the same sample, sequenced in a study of blood T cell repertoires in COVID-19. Using immunoSEQ multiplex PCR, the repertoire was profiled, and TCRdb retains in-frame clones only, with some absent. The sample carries 130,000 or so clones, more than 75% recorded once. Sample: peripheral blood. Receptors originate from a man aged 50 or older with acute or convalescent COVID-19.

This chain links TRBV2 with TRBJ2-3; TRBD2 matches 9 bases. The trim removed 5 bases at V and 2 bases at J, leaving 2 bases unmatched. Germline values: CDR1 SNHLY, CDR2 FYNNEI. The CDR3 is 14 amino acids. The CDR3: CASSWTSVTDTQYF. Written as DNA, the CDR3 is TGTGCCAGCAGTTGGACTAGCGTCACAGATACGCAGTATTTT. Full variable domain (rest looked up from reference TRBV2 and TRBJ2-3): EPEVTQTPSHQVTQMGQEVILRCVPISNHLYFYWYRQILGQKVEFLVSFYNNEISEKSEIFDDQFSVERPDGSNFTLKIRSTKLEDSAMYFCASSWTSVTDTQYFGPGTRLTVL.

This clone was detected only once. J is TRBJ1-6 and V is TRBV5-1; D ambiguous. V was trimmed by 4 bases and J by 8 bases, leaving 16 bases between them. The CDR3 consists of 15 residues. CDR1 is SGHRS and CDR2 is YFSETQ in the germline V gene. The CDR3 DNA reads as TGCGCCAGCAGCAACCAGCCGAGGGTAGATTCACCCCTCCACTTT. This encodes CASSNQPRVDSPLHF.

This clone appeared a single time. In nucleotides, the CDR3 is TGTGCCAGCAGTGGGGGCACAGGACCTAGCTCCTACGAGCAGTACTTC. It is translated as CASSGGTGPSSYEQYF. The chain joins TRBV6-1 to TRBJ2-7, with a weak D call TRBD1 (5 bases). CDR1 and CDR2 from the germline V gene are MNHNS and SASEGT. The V gene lost 4 bases and the J gene lost 0 bases, with 16 bases spanning the gap. The CDR3 is 16 amino acids.

The chain couples TRBV14 to TRBJ2-2, with D possibly matching TRBD1 (7 bases). Trimming left V 4 bases short and J 7 bases short, with 13 bases between. This CDR3 region has 14 residues. CDR1 and CDR2 (germline): SGHDN, FVKESK. In DNA, the CDR3 is TGTGCCAGCAGCCTCGCGGGACAGCTCGGGGAGCTGTTTTTT. This gives the protein CASSLAGQLGELFF.

CDR3 sequence reads: CASSNGTSGASSYEQYF. In DNA form, the CDR3 reads TGTGCCAGCAGCAACGGGACTAGCGGGGCCAGCTCCTACGAGCAGTACTTC. The chain links TRBV21-1 to TRBJ2-7; TRBD2 reflects the table's D call only, with no check against the DNA. TRBV21-1 is termed a pseudogene. The CDR3 is 17 residues long.

The V gene is TRBV18, the J gene TRBJ1-4; 7 bases match TRBD1. Germline CDR1 reads KGHSH; CDR2 reads LQKENI. After removal of 6 bases from V and 7 bases from J, the junction contained 14 bases not matched to a gene. The CDR3 loop spans 16 amino acids. The CDR3 DNA follows: TGTGCCAGCTCCCCCTTGACAGGGACGGATTTTGAAAAACTGTTTTTT. Protein: CASSPLTGTDFEKLFF.